This TCR beta chain was retrieved from a study of T cell repertoires in ileal Crohn's disease (dated by TCRdb to between 2018 and 2020). Some background on the complete study: Median disease duration was approximately 8 years, and approximately 34% of patients were identified as active smokers at the time of surgery. Surgery was performed for a complication in all patients, with stricturing disease in roughly 60% and penetrating disease in approximately 40%. Postoperative therapy was given to about half of the patients, with thiopurines administered to about ten patients and anti-TNF agents administered to 15 to 20 patients. The M0 samples consisted of biopsies taken from the inflamed part of the ileum within the surgical resection specimen. For commercial TCRB immunosequencing, approximately 480 nanograms of biopsy DNA were submitted for each sample. TCR repertoire analysis was performed in around 60 Crohn's disease patients drawn from a prospective multicentre cohort. Running in parallel with the study was a multicentre cohort set up to find predictors of early endoscopic recurrence following ileocolonic resection. A Rutgeerts score above i0 was used to define endoscopic postoperative recurrence. The study sequenced approximately 180 mucosal samples from around 60 patients, taken at several locations on the surgical specimen and at postoperative endoscopy.

This clone was observed a few times. Its recognized antigen is unknown. Per-nucleotide qualities are absent, and no much larger clonotype sits a single base away. Reading the germline V gene gives CDR1 SNHLY and CDR2 FYNNEI. Trimming leaves V shorter by 5 bases and J shorter by 4 bases, with the junction holding 5 bases beyond the gene matches. The CDR3 has 15 amino acids, counting the end cysteine and phenylalanine. Solely the CDR3 DNA is kept, with 45 bases framed from the first base. Library construction relied on the immunoSEQ multiplex PCR assay. CDR3 regions were amplified from genomic DNA by Adaptive Biotechnology using a two-step, amplification bias-controlled multiplex PCR. In the first PCR, primers covered every V and J gene segment, and in the second PCR, barcodes and Illumina adapters were added. CDR3 libraries were sequenced using an Illumina instrument. As for the original processing: The analysis drew on both the pipelines supplied by the vendor and custom analysis of the raw data in R/Bioconductor running R version 3.3.0. Clonality, which ranges from 0 to 1, was calculated as the inverse of the normalised Shannon entropy across all productive clones. The repertoire share taken up by the top 100 clones defined high-frequency clones, and only clones that passed a 95% confidence test were kept. Overlap between samples was measured with the Morisita-Horn index, while repertoire diversity was measured with the Simpson index. The table comes from immuneACCESS by way of TCRdb, which keeps in-frame sequences with V and J called. Part of the clones is missing from these tables; in studies checked, under half for an unresolved V gene and the rest for unknown reasons. Clonal size and the V and J genes are those of that table, whereas D and trimming came from the DNA. This sample is represented by 15,000 to 20,000 clones; roughly three quarters of them were singletons. The ten most abundant clones make up about 4.4% of the sample.

This sample's time point label indicates: inflamed ileum from the surgical specimen. To be eligible, patients had to be adults with ileal or ileocolonic Crohn's disease and an indication for ileocolonic resection. Whole ileal mucosal biopsies were kept frozen at -80 degrees C prior to DNA extraction. Genomic DNA was extracted from frozen whole biopsies with a TRizol-based method and quantified on a NanoDrop 2000 spectrophotometer. The paper's findings and limits, for the study overall: Endoscopic recurrence was linked to a higher percentage of high-frequency clones at surgery, and recurrence occurred in every patient whose clonality exceeded 26.8% (18/57). Only a subgroup of patients, of unstated size, had mucosal CD4 and CD8 T cells sorted and sequenced. Compared with non-smokers, patients who were active smokers at surgery showed a significantly higher proportion of clonal expansions (about 27% vs 20%, p=0.02). Compared with CD4 T cells, sorted CD8 T cells contained more high-frequency clones, which suggests that the mucosal expansions were mostly CD8.

The rearrangement combines TRBV2 with TRBJ2-6, with 7 junctional bases fitting TRBD1. The TCR was taken from an adult with Crohn's disease. The specimen was ileal tissue. CDR3 protein: CASSSEGAGANVLTF. The DNA is TGTGCCAGCAGTTCTGAGGGGGCGGGGGCCAACGTCCTGACTTTC.